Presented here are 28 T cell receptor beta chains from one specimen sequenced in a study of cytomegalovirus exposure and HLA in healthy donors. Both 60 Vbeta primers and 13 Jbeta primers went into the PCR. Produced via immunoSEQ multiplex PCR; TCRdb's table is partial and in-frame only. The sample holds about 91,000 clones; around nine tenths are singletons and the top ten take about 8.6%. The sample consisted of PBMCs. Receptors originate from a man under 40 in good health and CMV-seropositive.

The CDR3 spells CASSYSKVDNSYEQYF. DNA for the CDR3: TGTGCCAGCAGTTACTCGAAGGTGGACAACTCCTACGAGCAGTACTTC. V and J are TRBV6-6 and TRBJ2-7; D is possibly TRBD1 (5 bases). CDR3 length: 16 amino acids. V shed 0 bases and J shed 0 bases, with 12 bases lying between them. Germline CDR1 is MNHNY and CDR2 is SVGAGI (reference sequence).

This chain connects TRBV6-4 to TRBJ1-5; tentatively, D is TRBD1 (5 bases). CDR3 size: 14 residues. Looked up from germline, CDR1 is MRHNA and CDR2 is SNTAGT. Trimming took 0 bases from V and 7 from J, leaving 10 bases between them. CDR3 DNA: TGTGCCAGCAGTGACTCGATCGGGGGGCAGCCCCAGCATTTT. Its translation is CASSDSIGGQPQHF.

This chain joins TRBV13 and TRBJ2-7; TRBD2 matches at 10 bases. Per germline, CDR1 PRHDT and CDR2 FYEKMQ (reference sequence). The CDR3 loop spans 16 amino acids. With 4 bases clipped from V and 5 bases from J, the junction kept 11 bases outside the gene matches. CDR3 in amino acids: CASSSSFLAGVHEQYF. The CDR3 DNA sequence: TGTGCCAGCAGCTCCAGCTTTCTAGCGGGAGTCCACGAGCAGTACTTC.

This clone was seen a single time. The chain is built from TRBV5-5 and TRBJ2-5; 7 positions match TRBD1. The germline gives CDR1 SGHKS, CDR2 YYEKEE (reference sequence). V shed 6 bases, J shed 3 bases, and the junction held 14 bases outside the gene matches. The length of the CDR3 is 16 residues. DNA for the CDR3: TGTGCCAGCAACATCTGGGGAGACAGGGTTAAAGAGACCCAGTACTTC. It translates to CASNIWGDRVKETQYF.

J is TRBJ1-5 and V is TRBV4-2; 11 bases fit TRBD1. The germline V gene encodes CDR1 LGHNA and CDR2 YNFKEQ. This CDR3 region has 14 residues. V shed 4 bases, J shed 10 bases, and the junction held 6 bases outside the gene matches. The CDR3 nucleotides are TGTGCCAGCAGCCGAGGACAGGGGGCCGCTCCCCAGCATTTT. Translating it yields CASSRGQGAAPQHF.

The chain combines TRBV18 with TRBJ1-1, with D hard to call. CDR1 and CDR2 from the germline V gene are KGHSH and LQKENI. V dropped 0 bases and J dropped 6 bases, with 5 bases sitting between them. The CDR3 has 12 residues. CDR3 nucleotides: TGTGCCAGCTCACCACCACACCCTGAAGCTTTCTTT. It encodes CASSPPHPEAFF.

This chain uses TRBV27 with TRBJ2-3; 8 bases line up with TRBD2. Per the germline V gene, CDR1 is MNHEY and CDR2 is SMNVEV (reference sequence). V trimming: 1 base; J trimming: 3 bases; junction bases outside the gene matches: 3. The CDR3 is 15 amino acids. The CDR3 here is CASSLWSSGTDTQYF. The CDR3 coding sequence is TGTGCCAGCAGTTTATGGTCTAGCGGGACAGATACGCAGTATTTT.

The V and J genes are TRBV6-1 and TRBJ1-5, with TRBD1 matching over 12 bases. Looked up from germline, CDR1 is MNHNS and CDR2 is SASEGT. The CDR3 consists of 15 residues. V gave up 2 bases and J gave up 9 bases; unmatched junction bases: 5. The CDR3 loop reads CASSEWDRGRVPQHF. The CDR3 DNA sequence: TGTGCCAGCAGTGAATGGGACAGGGGGCGGGTGCCCCAGCATTTT.

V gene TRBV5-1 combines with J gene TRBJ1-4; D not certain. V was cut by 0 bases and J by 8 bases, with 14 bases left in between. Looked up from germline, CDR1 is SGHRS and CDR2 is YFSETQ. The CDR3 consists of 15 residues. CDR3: CASSLVAMEDEKLFF. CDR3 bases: TGCGCCAGCAGCTTGGTGGCGATGGAGGACGAAAAACTGTTTTTT.

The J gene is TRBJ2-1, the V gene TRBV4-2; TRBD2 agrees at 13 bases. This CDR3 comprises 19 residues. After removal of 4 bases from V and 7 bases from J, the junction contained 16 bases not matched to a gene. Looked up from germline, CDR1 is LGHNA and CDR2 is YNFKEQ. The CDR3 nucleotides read TGTGCCAGCAGCCGACTCGGGGGGACTAGCGGGAAGGTTTGGAATGAGCAGTTCTTC. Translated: CASSRLGGTSGKVWNEQFF.

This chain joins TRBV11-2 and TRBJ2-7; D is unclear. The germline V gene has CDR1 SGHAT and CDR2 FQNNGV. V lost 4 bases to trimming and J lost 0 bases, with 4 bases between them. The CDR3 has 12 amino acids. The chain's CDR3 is CASSSYSYEQYF. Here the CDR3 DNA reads TGTGCCAGCAGCTCCTACTCCTACGAGCAGTACTTC.

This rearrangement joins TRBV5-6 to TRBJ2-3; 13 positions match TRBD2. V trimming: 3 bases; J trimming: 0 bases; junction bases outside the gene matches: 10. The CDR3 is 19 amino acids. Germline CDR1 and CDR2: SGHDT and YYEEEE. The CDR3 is CASSYMTSGRPPSTDTQYF. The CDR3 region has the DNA TGTGCCAGCAGCTACATGACTAGCGGGAGGCCACCAAGCACAGATACGCAGTATTTT. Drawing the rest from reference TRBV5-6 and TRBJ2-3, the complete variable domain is DAGVTQSPTHLIKTRGQQVTLRCSPKSGHDTVSWYQQALGQGPQFIFQYYEEEERQRGNFPDRFSGHQFPNYSSELNVNALLLGDSALYLCASSYMTSGRPPSTDTQYFGPGTRLTVL.

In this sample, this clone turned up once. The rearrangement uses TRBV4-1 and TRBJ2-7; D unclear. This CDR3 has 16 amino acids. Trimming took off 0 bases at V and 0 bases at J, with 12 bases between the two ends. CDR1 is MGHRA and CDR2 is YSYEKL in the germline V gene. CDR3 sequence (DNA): TGCGCCAGCAGCCAAGATTGGCCCGAAAGCTCCTACGAGCAGTACTTC. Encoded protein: CASSQDWPESSYEQYF.

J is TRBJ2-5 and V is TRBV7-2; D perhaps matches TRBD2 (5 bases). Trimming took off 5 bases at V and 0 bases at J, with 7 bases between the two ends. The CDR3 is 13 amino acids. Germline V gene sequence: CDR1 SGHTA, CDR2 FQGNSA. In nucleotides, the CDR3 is TGTGCCAGCAGCCGGACTTACCAAGAGACCCAGTACTTC. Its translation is CASSRTYQETQYF.

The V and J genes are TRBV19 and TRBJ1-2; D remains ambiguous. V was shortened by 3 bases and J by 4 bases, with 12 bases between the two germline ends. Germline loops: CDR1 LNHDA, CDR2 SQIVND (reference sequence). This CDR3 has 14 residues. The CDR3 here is CASSMAGGGYGYTF. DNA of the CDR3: TGTGCCAGTAGTATGGCCGGTGGCGGCTATGGCTACACCTTC.

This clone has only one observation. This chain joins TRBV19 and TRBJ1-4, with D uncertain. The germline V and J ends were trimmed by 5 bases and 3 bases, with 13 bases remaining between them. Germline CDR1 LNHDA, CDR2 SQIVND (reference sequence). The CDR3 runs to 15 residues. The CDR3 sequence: CASSRTRLPNEKLFF. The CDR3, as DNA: TGTGCCAGTAGTCGTACCAGGCTCCCTAATGAAAAACTGTTTTTT.

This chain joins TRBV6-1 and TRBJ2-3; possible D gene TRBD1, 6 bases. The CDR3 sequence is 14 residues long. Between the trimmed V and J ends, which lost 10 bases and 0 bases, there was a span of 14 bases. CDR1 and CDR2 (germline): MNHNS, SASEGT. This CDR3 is CATKTGPSTDTQYF. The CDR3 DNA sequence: TGTGCCACCAAGACAGGACCTAGCACAGATACGCAGTATTTT.

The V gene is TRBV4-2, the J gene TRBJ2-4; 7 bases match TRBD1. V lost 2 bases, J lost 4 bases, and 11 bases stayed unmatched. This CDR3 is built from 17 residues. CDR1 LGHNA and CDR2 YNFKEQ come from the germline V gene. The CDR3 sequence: CASSQTLTGTEKNIQYF. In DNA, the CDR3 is TGTGCCAGCAGCCAAACACTAACCGGGACAGAAAAAAACATTCAGTACTTC.

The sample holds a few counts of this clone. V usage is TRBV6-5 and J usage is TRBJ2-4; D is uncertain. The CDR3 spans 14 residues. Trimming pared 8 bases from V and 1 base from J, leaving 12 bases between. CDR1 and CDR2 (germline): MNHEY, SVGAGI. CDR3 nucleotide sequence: TGTGCCAGCTGGAATTCCAGGGCCAAAAACATTCAGTACTTC. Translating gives CASWNSRAKNIQYF.

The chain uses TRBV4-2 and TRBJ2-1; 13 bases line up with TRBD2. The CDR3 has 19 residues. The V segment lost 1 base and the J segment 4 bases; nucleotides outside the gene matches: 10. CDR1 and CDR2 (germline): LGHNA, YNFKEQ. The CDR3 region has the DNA TGTGCCAGCAGCCAAGGAGTAAGTGCGGGACTAGCGGGATACAATGAGCAGTTCTTC. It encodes CASSQGVSAGLAGYNEQFF.

The CDR3 here is CASKLILDSYTGELFF. As DNA, the CDR3 is TGTGCCAGTAAACTTATTCTGGACAGTTACACCGGGGAGCTGTTTTTT. The chain employs TRBV19 and TRBJ2-2; maybe TRBD1 (6 bases). The CDR3 runs to 16 residues. V was cut by 7 bases and J by 3 bases, with 18 bases left in between. Per germline, CDR1 LNHDA and CDR2 SQIVND (reference sequence).

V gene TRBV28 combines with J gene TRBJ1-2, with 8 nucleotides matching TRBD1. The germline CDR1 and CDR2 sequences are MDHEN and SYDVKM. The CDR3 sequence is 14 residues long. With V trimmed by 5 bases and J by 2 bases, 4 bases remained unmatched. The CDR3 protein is CASSRRGRNYGYTF. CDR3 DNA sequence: TGTGCCAGCAGTCGCAGGGGGCGGAACTATGGCTACACCTTC.

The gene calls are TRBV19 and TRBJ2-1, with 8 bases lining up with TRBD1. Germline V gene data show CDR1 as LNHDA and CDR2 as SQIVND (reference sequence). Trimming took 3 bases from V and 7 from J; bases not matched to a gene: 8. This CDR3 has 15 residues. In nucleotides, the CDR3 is TGTGCCAGTAGTATCGCTGGACAGGGTGGGAATGAGCAGTTCTTC. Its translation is CASSIAGQGGNEQFF.

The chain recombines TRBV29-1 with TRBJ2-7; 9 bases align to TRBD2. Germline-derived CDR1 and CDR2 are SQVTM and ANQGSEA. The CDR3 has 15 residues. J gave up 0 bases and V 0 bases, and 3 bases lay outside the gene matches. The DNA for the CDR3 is TGCAGCGTTGAAGAACCTAGCGGGATCTCCTACGAGCAGTACTTC. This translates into CSVEEPSGISYEQYF.

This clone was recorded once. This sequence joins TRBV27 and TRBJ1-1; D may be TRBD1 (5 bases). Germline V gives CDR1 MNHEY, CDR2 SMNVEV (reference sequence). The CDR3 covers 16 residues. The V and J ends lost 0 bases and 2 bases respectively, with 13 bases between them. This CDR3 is CASSLSGAPLNTEAFF. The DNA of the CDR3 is TGTGCCAGCAGTTTATCAGGGGCCCCGCTTAACACTGAAGCTTTCTTT.

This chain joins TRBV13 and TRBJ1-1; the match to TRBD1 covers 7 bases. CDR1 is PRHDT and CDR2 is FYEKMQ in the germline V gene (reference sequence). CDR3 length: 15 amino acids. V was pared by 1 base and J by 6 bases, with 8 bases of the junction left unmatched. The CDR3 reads CASSLDGQGDPEAFF. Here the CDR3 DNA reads TGTGCCAGCAGCTTAGACGGCCAGGGGGACCCTGAAGCTTTCTTT. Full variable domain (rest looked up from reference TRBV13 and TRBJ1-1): AAGVIQSPRHLIKEKRETATLKCYPIPRHDTVYWYQQGPGQDPQFLISFYEKMQSDKGSIPDRFSAQQFSDYHSELNMSSLELGDSALYFCASSLDGQGDPEAFFGQGTRLTVV.

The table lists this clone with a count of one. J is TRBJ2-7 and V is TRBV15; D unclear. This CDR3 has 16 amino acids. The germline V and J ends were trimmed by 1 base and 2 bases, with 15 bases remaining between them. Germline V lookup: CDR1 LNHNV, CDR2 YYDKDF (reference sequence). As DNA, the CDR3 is TGTGCCACCAGCAGAGGGGCCCAGGCGTACACCTACGAGCAGTACTTC. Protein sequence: CATSRGAQAYTYEQYF.

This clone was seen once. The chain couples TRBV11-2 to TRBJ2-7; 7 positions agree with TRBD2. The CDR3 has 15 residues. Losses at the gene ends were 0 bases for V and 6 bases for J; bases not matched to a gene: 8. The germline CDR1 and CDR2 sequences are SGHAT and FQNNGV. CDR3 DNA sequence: TGTGCCAGCAGCTTAGATAATTGGGGGGGGATCGAGCAGTACTTC. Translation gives CASSLDNWGGIEQYF.